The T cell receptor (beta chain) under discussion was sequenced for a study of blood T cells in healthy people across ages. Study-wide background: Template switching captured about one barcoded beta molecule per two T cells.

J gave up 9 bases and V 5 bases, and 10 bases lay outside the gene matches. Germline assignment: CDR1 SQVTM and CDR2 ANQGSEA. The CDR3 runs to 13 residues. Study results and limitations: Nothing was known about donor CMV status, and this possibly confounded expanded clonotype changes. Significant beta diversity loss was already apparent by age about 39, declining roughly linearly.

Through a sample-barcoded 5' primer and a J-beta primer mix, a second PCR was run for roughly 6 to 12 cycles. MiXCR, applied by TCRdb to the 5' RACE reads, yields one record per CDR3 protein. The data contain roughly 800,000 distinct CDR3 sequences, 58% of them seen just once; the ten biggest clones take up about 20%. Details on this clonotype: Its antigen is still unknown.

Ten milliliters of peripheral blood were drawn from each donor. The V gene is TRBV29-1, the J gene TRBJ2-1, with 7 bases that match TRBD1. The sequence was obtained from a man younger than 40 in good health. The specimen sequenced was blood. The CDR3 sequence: CSVRDSRRGEQFF. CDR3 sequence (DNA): TGCAGCGTTCGGGACAGCCGAAGGGGTGAGCAGTTCTTC.